Listed here are 20 T cell receptor beta chains from one sample, sequenced in a study of Tregs in tolerant kidney transplant recipients. Recipients received nonmyeloablative bone marrow transplants from related graft donors, with transient mixed chimerism. Data came from immunoSEQ multiplex PCR; TCRdb stores just in-frame clones and leaves some out. The top ten clones hold roughly 1.5% of a sample with more than 70,000 clones, roughly 90% of them seen once. The sample was CD4+ T cells from blood (PBMCs), taken 24 months after the transplant. These TCRs come from a human patient who received a combined kidney and bone marrow transplant. Part of the T cell pool may stem from the graft donor.

This clone was seen a single time. The chain couples TRBV12-5 to TRBJ1-2; D is ambiguous. This CDR3 contains 13 residues. Trimming pared 0 bases from V and 7 bases from J, leaving 9 bases between. Germline V CDR1 and CDR2: LGHNT, FRNRAP. The CDR3 reads CASGLVGSGGYTF. The CDR3 DNA sequence: TGTGCTAGTGGTTTGGTGGGTTCGGGTGGCTACACCTTC.

The chain uses TRBV4-1 and TRBJ2-2; D not certain. The CDR3 is 16 residues long. Per germline, CDR1 MGHRA and CDR2 YSYEKL. Trimming left V 2 bases short and J 2 bases short, with 12 bases between. CDR3 sequence (DNA): TGCGCCAGCAGCCAACCGGCCAGGATCAACACCGGGGAGCTGTTTTTT. Residues: CASSQPARINTGELFF.

V gene TRBV4-2 combines with J gene TRBJ1-6; D possibly corresponds to TRBD1 (6 bases). The CDR3 length is 13 residues. The V end lost 4 bases, the J end lost 14 bases, and 15 bases lay between the germline ends. CDR1 and CDR2 (germline): LGHNA, YNFKEQ. For the CDR3, the DNA is TGTGCCAGCAGCCCTGGGGAGGGACAAACCCTCCACTTT. It translates to CASSPGEGQTLHF.

This rearrangement joins TRBV7-2 to TRBJ2-3; 7 positions match TRBD2. The CDR3 has 15 amino acids. CDR1 and CDR2 from the germline V gene are SGHTA and FQGNSA. V lost 5 bases, J lost 5 bases, and 10 bases stayed unmatched. The CDR3 sequence: CASSLSGIRGDTQYF. CDR3 coding DNA: TGTGCCAGCAGCCTAAGCGGGATTCGCGGAGATACGCAGTATTTT.

This clone was seen more than once but under ten times. The V call is TRBV12-5, the J call TRBJ1-4, with 8 bases identical to TRBD1. CDR1 and CDR2 from the germline V gene are LGHNT and FRNRAP. The CDR3 has 13 amino acids. With V trimmed by 1 base and J by 15 bases, 7 bases remained unmatched. The CDR3 is CASGLGQGSNVFF. The DNA of the CDR3 is TGTGCTAGTGGTTTGGGACAGGGGTCAAACGTGTTTTTT.

Only one count was recorded for this clone. One end of the junction is discordant with germline, which a read error may explain. V is TRBV6-1 and J is TRBJ1-6; D unresolved. Germline-derived CDR1 and CDR2 are MNHNS and SASEGT. The CDR3 covers 14 residues. CDR3 amino acids: CASSGPYYNSPLHF. Written as DNA, the CDR3 is TGTGCCAGCAGTGGGCCCTACTATAATTCCCCCCTCCACTTT.

This chain joins TRBV30 and TRBJ2-5, with a weak D call TRBD2 (5 bases). V lost 3 bases to trimming and J lost 5 bases, with 16 bases between them. CDR1 and CDR2 from the germline V gene are GTSNPN and SVGIG (reference sequence). CDR3 length equals 14 residues. The CDR3 DNA follows: TGTGCCTGGAGCACTACTGGACTGGGCGAGACCCAGTACTTC. Encoded protein: CAWSTTGLGETQYF.

This sequence joins TRBV18 and TRBJ2-3, with TRBD2 matching 8 bases. Germline CDR1 reads KGHSH; CDR2 reads LQKENI. This CDR3 is built from 14 residues. Germline trimming cut 5 bases from V and 1 base from J; bases unmatched to any gene: 2. The CDR3 DNA reads as TGTGCCAGCTCAGGGACTAGGGGCACAGATACGCAGTATTTT. This translates into CASSGTRGTDTQYF.

CDR3 sequence: CASSVSAEPADEQFF. CDR3 sequence (DNA): TGTGCCAGCAGTGTTTCAGCGGAGCCGGCCGATGAGCAGTTCTTC. The genes are TRBV6-1 and TRBJ2-1; TRBD2 is a possible D gene (5 bases). Germline CDR1 reads MNHNS; CDR2 reads SASEGT. CDR3 length equals 15 residues. Trimming pared 4 bases from V and 8 bases from J, leaving 18 bases between.

The chain combines TRBV5-1 with TRBJ1-1; D is perhaps TRBD1 (5 bases). This CDR3 is 14 amino acids long. The V end was cut by 7 bases, the J end by 4 bases, with 17 bases between. Looked up from germline, CDR1 is SGHRS and CDR2 is YFSETQ. The CDR3 DNA is TGCGCCAGCTCCGGGCTGCAGGGCCGCACTGAAGCTTTCTTT. Its translation is CASSGLQGRTEAFF.

The chain joins TRBV7-6 to TRBJ2-7; D perhaps matches TRBD1 (5 bases). The V and J ends lost 2 bases and 2 bases respectively, with 13 bases between them. The germline V gene has CDR1 SGHVS and CDR2 FNYEAQ. The CDR3 is 15 amino acids. Here the CDR3 reads CASSLRSGKAYEQYF. The CDR3 coding sequence is TGTGCCAGCAGCTTACGGTCAGGGAAGGCCTACGAGCAGTACTTC.

The chain is built from TRBV29-1 and TRBJ2-7; D may be TRBD2 (7 bases). Per germline, CDR1 SQVTM and CDR2 ANQGSEA. Trimming removed 4 bases at V and 0 bases at J, with 13 bases between. This CDR3 is built from 14 residues. As DNA, the CDR3 is TGCAGCGTTGGGGGCGGGGGCCTCTCCTACGAGCAGTACTTC. It encodes CSVGGGGLSYEQYF.

The rearrangement uses TRBV19 and TRBJ2-7; TRBD2 aligns across 8 bases. CDR1 is LNHDA and CDR2 is SQIVND in the germline V gene (reference sequence). The CDR3 sequence is 16 residues long. J gave up 6 bases and V 6 bases, and 16 bases lay outside the gene matches. The CDR3: CASRPSDSGVGREQYF. CDR3 nucleotide sequence: TGTGCCAGTAGACCGAGCGATAGCGGGGTGGGACGCGAGCAGTACTTC.

This clone was seen a few times. The chain joins TRBV6-6 to TRBJ2-5; 10 bases line up with TRBD1. The CDR3 contains 15 residues. Germline CDR1 MNHNY, CDR2 SVGAGI (reference sequence). V lost 5 bases, J lost 4 bases, and 7 bases stayed unmatched. Here the CDR3 DNA reads TGTGCCAGCAGTGACCCCGGGACAGGGGCAGAGACCCAGTACTTC. Encoded protein: CASSDPGTGAETQYF.

The chain employs TRBV11-3 and TRBJ2-7; the match to TRBD2 covers 16 bases. CDR3 length: 16 residues. Germline CDR1 reads SGHNT; CDR2 reads YENEEA. The J segment lost 6 bases and the V segment lost 4 bases, leaving 6 bases of the junction unmatched. The CDR3: CASSYPGLAGGAEQYF. As DNA, the CDR3 is TGTGCCAGCAGCTACCCGGGACTAGCGGGAGGGGCCGAGCAGTACTTC.

This rearrangement joins TRBV7-2 to TRBJ2-4; D perhaps matches TRBD2 (5 bases). V was clipped by 1 base and J by 9 bases, with 7 bases between them. CDR1 and CDR2 from the germline V gene are SGHTA and FQGNSA. This CDR3 comprises 12 residues. The CDR3 coding sequence is TGTGCCAGCAGCTTAGTAGGAGGCATTCAGTACTTC. Translating it yields CASSLVGGIQYF.

This sequence joins TRBV18 and TRBJ1-6, with a tentative D call TRBD1 (5 bases). The V end lost 3 bases, the J end lost 4 bases, and 7 bases lay between the germline ends. This CDR3 is built from 14 residues. Germline CDR1 and CDR2: KGHSH and LQKENI. The CDR3 protein is CASSPGLYNSPLHF. The CDR3 region has the DNA TGTGCCAGCTCACCGGGACTTTATAATTCACCCCTCCACTTT.

The chain is built from TRBV11-3 and TRBJ2-1; 16 nucleotides agree with TRBD2. Germline V CDR1 and CDR2: SGHNT, YENEEA. V was clipped by 5 bases and J by 2 bases; unmatched bases: 3. The CDR3 sequence is 17 residues long. The CDR3 protein is CASSLGTSGGAYNEQFF. The CDR3 DNA reads TGTGCCAGCAGCCTCGGGACTAGCGGGGGGGCCTACAATGAGCAGTTCTTC.

V is TRBV9 and J is TRBJ2-2; 15 positions agree with TRBD2. The CDR3 totals 18 residues. The germline CDR1 and CDR2 sequences are SGDLS and YYNGEE. J gave up 3 bases and V 2 bases, and 5 bases lay outside the gene matches. This CDR3 reads CASSVGLAGGPDTGELFF. In DNA, the CDR3 is TGTGCCAGCAGCGTTGGACTAGCGGGAGGGCCTGACACCGGGGAGCTGTTTTTT. Complete variable domain (other parts from reference TRBV9 and TRBJ2-2): DSGVTQTPKHLITATGQRVTLRCSPRSGDLSVYWYQQSLDQGLQFLIQYYNGEERAKGNILERFSAQQFPDLHSELNLSSLELGDSALYFCASSVGLAGGPDTGELFFGEGSRLTVL.

V and J are TRBV19 and TRBJ1-2; D perhaps matches TRBD1 (6 bases). V was shortened by 10 bases and J by 5 bases, with 17 bases between the two germline ends. The CDR3 extends over 13 amino acids. Germline values: CDR1 LNHDA, CDR2 SQIVND (reference sequence). The CDR3 region has the DNA TGTGCCATTAAAAGAGGGGGGGCTTATGGCTACACCTTC. This codes for CAIKRGGAYGYTF.